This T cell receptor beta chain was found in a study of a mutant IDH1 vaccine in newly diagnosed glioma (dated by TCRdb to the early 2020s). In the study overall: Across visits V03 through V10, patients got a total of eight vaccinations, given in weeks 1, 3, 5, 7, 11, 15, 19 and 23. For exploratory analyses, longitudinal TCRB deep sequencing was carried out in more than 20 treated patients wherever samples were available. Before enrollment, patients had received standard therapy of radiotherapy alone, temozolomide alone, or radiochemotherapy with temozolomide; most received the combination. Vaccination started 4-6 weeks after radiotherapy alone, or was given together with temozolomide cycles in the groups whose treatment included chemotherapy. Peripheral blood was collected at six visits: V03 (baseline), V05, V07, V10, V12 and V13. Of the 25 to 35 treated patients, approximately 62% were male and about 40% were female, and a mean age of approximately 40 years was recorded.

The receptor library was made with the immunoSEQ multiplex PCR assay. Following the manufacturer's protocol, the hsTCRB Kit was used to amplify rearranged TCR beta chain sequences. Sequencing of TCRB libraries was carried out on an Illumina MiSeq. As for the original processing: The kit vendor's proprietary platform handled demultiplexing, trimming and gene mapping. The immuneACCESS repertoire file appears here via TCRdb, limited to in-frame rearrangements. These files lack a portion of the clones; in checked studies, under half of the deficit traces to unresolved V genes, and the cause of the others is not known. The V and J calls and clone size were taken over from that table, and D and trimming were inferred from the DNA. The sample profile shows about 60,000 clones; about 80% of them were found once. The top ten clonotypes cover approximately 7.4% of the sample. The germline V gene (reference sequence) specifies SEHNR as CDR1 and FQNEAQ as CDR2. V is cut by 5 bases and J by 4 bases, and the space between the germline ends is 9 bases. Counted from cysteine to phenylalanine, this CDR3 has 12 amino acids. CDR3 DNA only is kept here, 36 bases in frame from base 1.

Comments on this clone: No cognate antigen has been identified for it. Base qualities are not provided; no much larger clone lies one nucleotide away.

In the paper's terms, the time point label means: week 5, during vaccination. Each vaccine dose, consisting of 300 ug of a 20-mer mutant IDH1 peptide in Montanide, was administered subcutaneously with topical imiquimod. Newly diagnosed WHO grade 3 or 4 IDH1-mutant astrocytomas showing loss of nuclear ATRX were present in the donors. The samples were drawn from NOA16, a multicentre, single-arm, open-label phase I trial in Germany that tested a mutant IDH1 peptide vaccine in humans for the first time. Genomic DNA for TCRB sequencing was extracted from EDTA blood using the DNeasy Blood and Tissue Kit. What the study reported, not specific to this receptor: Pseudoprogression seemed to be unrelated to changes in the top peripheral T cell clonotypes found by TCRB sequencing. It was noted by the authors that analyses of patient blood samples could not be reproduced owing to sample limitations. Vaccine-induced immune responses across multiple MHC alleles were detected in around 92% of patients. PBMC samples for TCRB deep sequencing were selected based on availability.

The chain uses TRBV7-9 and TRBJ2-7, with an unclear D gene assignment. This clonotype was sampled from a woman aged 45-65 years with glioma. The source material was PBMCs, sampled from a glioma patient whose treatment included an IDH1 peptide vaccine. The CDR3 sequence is CASSPAPYEQYF. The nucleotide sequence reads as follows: TGTGCCAGCAGCCCCGCCCCATACGAGCAGTACTTC.